The 12 T cell receptor beta chains presented below share a single source sample, sequenced in a study of T cell repertoires in cytomegalovirus infection. TCRdb reprocessed the reads with MiXCR, giving one entry per CDR3 protein. The sample holds around 440,000 distinct CDR3 sequences, around 11% seen once. The sequenced sample was PBMCs. The receptor set was obtained from a human donor in good health (CMV status not recorded). Some clones in this sample may be carry-over from other donors' samples.

The J gene is TRBJ2-5, the V gene TRBV29-1; the D call may be TRBD1 or TRBD2 (7 bases each). From germline, CDR1 is SQVTM and CDR2 ANQGSEA. There are 13 residues in the CDR3. V lost 5 bases, J lost 5 bases, and 15 bases lay in between. The CDR3: CSVTRGGTETQYF. For the CDR3, the DNA is TGCAGCGTTACCAGGGGGGGTACGGAGACCCAGTACTTC.

At least ten counts were recorded for this clonotype. The chain combines TRBV7-3 with TRBJ2-2, with 8 bases identical to TRBD1. This CDR3 spans 14 amino acids. CDR1 and CDR2 (germline): SGHTA, FQGTGA. V lost 2 bases to trimming and J lost 6 bases; unmatched junction nucleotides: 2. This chain's CDR3 is CASSLQQGAGELFF. CDR3 coding DNA: TGTGCCAGCAGCTTACAACAGGGGGCCGGGGAGCTGTTTTTT.

This clonotype was seen at least ten times. This chain uses TRBV27 with TRBJ2-1; unclear D gene. V lost 5 bases, J lost 3 bases, and 17 bases lay in between. Germline V gene sequence: CDR1 MNHEY, CDR2 SMNVEV (reference sequence). The CDR3 length is 16 residues. The CDR3, as DNA: TGTGCCAGCAGTCCCGAGGCGGCGGCGTACTACAATGAGCAGTTCTTC. It encodes CASSPEAAAYYNEQFF.

The gene calls are TRBV6-5 and TRBJ1-1; D uncertain. The CDR3 contains 11 residues. Trimming left V 2 bases short and J 6 bases short, with 4 bases between. Germline V gene data show CDR1 as MNHEY and CDR2 as SVGAGI. CDR3 sequence reads: CASSYGAEAFF. The CDR3 DNA sequence: TGTGCCAGCAGTTACGGGGCTGAAGCTTTCTTT.

Ten or more counts support this clonotype. The chain recombines TRBV7-9 with TRBJ1-1; no reliable D call. From germline, CDR1 is SEHNR and CDR2 FQNEAQ (reference sequence). The CDR3 loop spans 12 amino acids. The germline V and J ends were trimmed by 1 base and 7 bases, with 7 bases remaining between them. The CDR3 bases are TGTGCCAGCAGCTTAGTCGAGGGTGAAGCTTTCTTT. Its translation: CASSLVEGEAFF.

There are many counts of this clonotype. The chain is built from TRBV24-1 and TRBJ2-5, with D possibly matching TRBD1 (5 bases). CDR3 length equals 15 residues. Germline assignment: CDR1 KGHDR and CDR2 SFDVKD. Trimming stripped 2 bases from V and 3 bases from J, with 12 bases between. CDR3: CATSDSGRVEETQYF. CDR3 DNA sequence: TGTGCCACCAGTGATTCAGGCAGGGTGGAAGAGACCCAGTACTTC.

This chain uses TRBV20-1 with TRBJ1-2; D is undetermined. Germline values: CDR1 DFQATT, CDR2 SNEGSKA (reference sequence). V lost 4 bases to trimming and J lost 8 bases, with 14 bases between them. The CDR3 spans 12 residues. Here the CDR3 reads CSAKGQPYGYTF. The CDR3 DNA reads as TGCAGTGCTAAAGGGCAGCCTTACGGCTACACCTTC.

V gene TRBV9 combines with J gene TRBJ1-2; D ambiguous. V lost 0 bases, J lost 3 bases, and 3 bases lay in between. Germline V gene data show CDR1 as SGDLS and CDR2 as YYNGEE. The CDR3 has 12 residues. The CDR3 nucleotides are TGTGCCAGCAGCGTAGATGACTATGGCTACACCTTC. Translating gives CASSVDDYGYTF. The full variable domain, with the rest looked up from reference TRBV9 and TRBJ1-2, is DSGVTQTPKHLITATGQRVTLRCSPRSGDLSVYWYQQSLDQGLQFLIQYYNGEERAKGNILERFSAQQFPDLHSELNLSSLELGDSALYFCASSVDDYGYTFGSGTRLTVV.

The chain is built from TRBV2 and TRBJ2-7, with D unresolved. Germline assignment: CDR1 SNHLY and CDR2 FYNNEI. V was cut by 3 bases and J by 5 bases, with 17 bases left in between. The CDR3 loop spans 15 amino acids. The CDR3 spells CASSERRTPLHEQYF. The CDR3 DNA reads TGTGCCAGCAGTGAGAGGCGGACCCCCCTCCACGAGCAGTACTTC.

Concerning this clonotype itself: A read error may explain this, as a much larger clone is one base away. This chain uses TRBV20-1 with TRBJ2-1; 8 bases are shared with TRBD1. The CDR3 contains 14 residues. CDR1 and CDR2 (germline): DFQATT, SNEGSKA (reference sequence). The CDR3 coding sequence is TGCAGTGCTCTGGACAGGGTCGTCGGCAATGAGCAGTTATTC. This encodes CSALDRVVGNEQLF.

The table lists this clonotype with many counts. The rearrangement links TRBV5-1 to TRBJ2-5, with D tentatively TRBD1 (5 bases). This CDR3 comprises 14 residues. Deletions cut 4 bases from V and 7 bases from J, with 17 bases between. The germline V gene has CDR1 SGHRS and CDR2 YFSETQ. CDR3 DNA: TGCGCCAGCAGCCCGGCGGACAACACGGGGACCCAGTACTTC. As protein: CASSPADNTGTQYF.

The chain links TRBV20-1 to TRBJ2-1; 8 bases align to TRBD2. Germline trimming cut 5 bases from V and 4 bases from J; bases unmatched to any gene: 4. CDR3 length: 13 residues. Per the germline V gene, CDR1 is DFQATT and CDR2 is SNEGSKA (reference sequence). CDR3 region: CSALTSVYNEQFF. The CDR3 nucleotides read TGCAGTGCTTTGACTAGCGTTTACAATGAGCAGTTCTTC.